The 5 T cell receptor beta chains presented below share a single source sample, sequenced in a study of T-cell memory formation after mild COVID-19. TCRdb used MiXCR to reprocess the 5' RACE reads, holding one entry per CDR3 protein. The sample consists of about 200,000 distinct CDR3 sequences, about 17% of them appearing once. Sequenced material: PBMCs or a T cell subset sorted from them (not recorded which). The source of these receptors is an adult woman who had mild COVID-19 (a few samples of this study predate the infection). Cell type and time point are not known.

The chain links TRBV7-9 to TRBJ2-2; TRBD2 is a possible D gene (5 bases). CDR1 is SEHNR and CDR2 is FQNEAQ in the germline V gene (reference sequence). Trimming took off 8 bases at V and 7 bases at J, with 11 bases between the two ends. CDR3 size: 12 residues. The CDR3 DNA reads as TGTGCCAGCTTTCGGGAAGGCGGGGAGCTGTTTTTT. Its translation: CASFREGGELFF.

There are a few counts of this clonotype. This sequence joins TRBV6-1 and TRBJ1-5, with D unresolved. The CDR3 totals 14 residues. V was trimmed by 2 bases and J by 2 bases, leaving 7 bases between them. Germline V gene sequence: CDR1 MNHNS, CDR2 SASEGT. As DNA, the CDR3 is TGTGCCAGCAGTGAATTGTTGGGCAATCAGCCCCAGCATTTT. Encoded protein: CASSELLGNQPQHF.

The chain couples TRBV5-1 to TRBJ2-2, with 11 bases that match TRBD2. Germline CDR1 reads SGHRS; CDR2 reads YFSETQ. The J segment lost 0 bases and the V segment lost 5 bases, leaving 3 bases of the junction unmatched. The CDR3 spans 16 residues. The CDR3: CASRPGLAANTGELFF. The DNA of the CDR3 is TGCGCCAGCAGACCGGGACTAGCGGCGAACACCGGGGAGCTGTTTTTT.

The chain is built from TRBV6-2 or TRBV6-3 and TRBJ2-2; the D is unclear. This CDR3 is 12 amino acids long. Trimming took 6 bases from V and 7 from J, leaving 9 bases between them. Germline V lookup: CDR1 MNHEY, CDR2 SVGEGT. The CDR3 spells CASSKEGGELFF. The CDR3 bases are TGTGCCAGCAGCAAGGAAGGCGGGGAGCTGTTTTTT.

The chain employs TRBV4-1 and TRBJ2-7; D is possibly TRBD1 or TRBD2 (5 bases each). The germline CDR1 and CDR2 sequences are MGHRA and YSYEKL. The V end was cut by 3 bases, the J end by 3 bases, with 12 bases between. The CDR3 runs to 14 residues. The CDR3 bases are TGCGCCAGCAGCCACGGGGCAGGGAACTACGAGCAGTACTTC. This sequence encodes CASSHGAGNYEQYF.